This T cell receptor (beta chain) comes out of a study of shared clonotypes between healthy human individuals. About the research overall: The donor pool was made up of a couple of women and three men aged 18 to 49.

Notes on the study in general: Sampling used blood alone; tissue repertoires probably differ.

This clone was detected a few times. What it binds is unknown. The test was conducted at deep level. 200 to 250 ng DNA, tens of thousands of T cell genomes, went into each sorted-subset replicate PCR. Clones were read by immunoSEQ multiplex PCR, and TCRdb kept only the in-frame ones, dropping some. The sample has 2 million to 2.5 million clones; over 90% are singletons. The V and J ends lost 7 bases and 5 bases respectively, with 15 bases between them. The CDR3 has 14 amino acids. In germline, CDR1 is MDHEN, CDR2 SYDVKM. This clonotype was sampled from a man aged 18 to 30 in good health. Some clones in this sample may be carry-over from other donors' samples. The rearrangement uses TRBV28 and TRBJ1-5, with D possibly matching TRBD1 (5 bases). Sequencing input: naive CD4+ T cells from PBMCs. As for subset: CD45RA+ positively selected. The CDR3 sequence: CASTSGTLDQPQHF. The DNA for the CDR3 is TGTGCCAGCACTTCCGGGACCCTGGATCAGCCCCAGCATTTT.